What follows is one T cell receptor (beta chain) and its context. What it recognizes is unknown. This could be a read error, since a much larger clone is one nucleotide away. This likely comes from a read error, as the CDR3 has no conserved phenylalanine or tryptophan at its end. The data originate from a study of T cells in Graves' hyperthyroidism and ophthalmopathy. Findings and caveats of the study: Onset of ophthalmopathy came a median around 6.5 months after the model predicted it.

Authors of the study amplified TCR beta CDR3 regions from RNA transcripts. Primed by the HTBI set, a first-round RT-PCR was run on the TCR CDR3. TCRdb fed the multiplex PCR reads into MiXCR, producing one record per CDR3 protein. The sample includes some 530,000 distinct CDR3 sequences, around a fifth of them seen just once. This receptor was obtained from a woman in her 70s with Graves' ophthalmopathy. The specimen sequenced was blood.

This CDR3 is CASSPRPSQETQYL. The CDR3 region has the DNA TGTGCCAGCAGTCCCCGACCATCCCAAGAGACCCAGTACCTC. The chain recombines TRBV28 with TRBJ2-5; D not resolved. Germline CDR1 and CDR2: MDHEN and SYDVKM. With 5 bases removed from V and 1 base from J, the gap between germline ends came to 11 bases. The CDR3 extends over 14 amino acids.